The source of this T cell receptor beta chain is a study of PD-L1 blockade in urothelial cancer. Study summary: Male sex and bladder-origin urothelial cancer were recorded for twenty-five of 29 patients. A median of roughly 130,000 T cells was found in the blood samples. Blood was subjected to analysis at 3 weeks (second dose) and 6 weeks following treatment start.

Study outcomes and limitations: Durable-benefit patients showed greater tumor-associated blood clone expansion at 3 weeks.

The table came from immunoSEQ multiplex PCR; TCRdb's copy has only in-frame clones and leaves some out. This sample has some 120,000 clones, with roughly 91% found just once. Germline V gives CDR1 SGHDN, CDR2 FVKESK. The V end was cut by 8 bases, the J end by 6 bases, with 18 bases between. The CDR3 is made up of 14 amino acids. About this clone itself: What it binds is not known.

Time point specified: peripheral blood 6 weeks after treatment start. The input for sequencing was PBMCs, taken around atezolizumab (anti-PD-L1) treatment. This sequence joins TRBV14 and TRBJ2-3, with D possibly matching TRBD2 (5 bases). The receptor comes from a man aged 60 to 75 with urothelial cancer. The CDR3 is CASQERKERDTQYF. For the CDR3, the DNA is TGTGCCAGCCAAGAGCGGAAGGAACGGGATACGCAGTATTTT.